This is a list of T cell receptor beta chains from one sample in a study of shared clonotypes between healthy human individuals. Profiling relied on immunoSEQ multiplex PCR, and the TCRdb table lists in-frame clones only, not all of them. The profile shows around 600,000 clones, 85% to 95% of them singletons. The material sequenced was naive CD8+ T cells sorted from blood. The receptor source for this set is a woman aged 25 to 45 in good health. The CDR3 runs from the conserved cysteine through the conserved F or W. The D gene is left open where the match is weak. A clone size is listed for some rows: how often the clone was seen (once, few, many), or a class if it is expanded.

V,J,D,size,CDR3,DNA
TRBV28,TRBJ1-6,-,-,CASSFFNSPLHF,TGTGCCAGCAGTTTTTTTAATTCACCCCTCCACTTT
TRBV27,TRBJ2-7,TRBD1,-,CASRGTGVEQYF,TGTGCCAGCAGAGGGACAGGGGTCGAGCAGTACTTC
TRBV27,TRBJ1-1,TRBD1,-,CASGLGTVNTEAFF,TGTGCCAGCGGACTAGGGACAGTGAACACTGAAGCTTTCTTT
TRBV9,TRBJ2-2,-,-,CASSVGGVTGELFF,TGTGCCAGCAGCGTAGGCGGGGTTACCGGGGAGCTGTTTTTT
TRBV7-6,TRBJ2-5,-,-,CASSLGLAEETQYF,TGTGCCAGCAGCTTGGGACTGGCAGAGGAGACCCAGTACTTC
TRBV4-1,TRBJ2-5,-,-,CASRGGPLNQETQYF,TGCGCCAGCAGAGGCGGGCCGTTAAATCAAGAGACCCAGTACTTC
TRBV9,TRBJ1-4,-,-,CASSVEGEVLFF,TGTGCCAGCAGCGTAGAAGGGGAGGTGTTGTTTTTT
TRBV19,TRBJ2-7,-,once,CASSIFGSADYEQYF,TGTGCCAGTAGTATCTTCGGGTCGGCGGACTACGAGCAGTACTTC
TRBV7-8,TRBJ2-1,-,-,CASSPSYNEQFF,TGTGCCAGCAGCCCCTCGTACAATGAGCAGTTCTTC
TRBV28,TRBJ2-2,TRBD2,-,CAGGLAGTGELFF,TGTGCCGGGGGACTAGCGGGTACCGGGGAGCTGTTTTTT
TRBV2,TRBJ2-5,TRBD2,-,CASSEKGLAHRETQYF,TGTGCCAGCAGTGAAAAGGGACTAGCCCACCGAGAGACCCAGTACTTC
TRBV30,TRBJ2-7,-,-,CAWSVGGSYEQYF,TGTGCCTGGAGTGTTGGTGGGTCCTACGAGCAGTACTTC
TRBV28,TRBJ2-7,-,-,CASSLTGSNEQYF,TGTGCCAGCAGTTTAACAGGCTCGAACGAGCAGTACTTC
TRBV27,TRBJ2-1,TRBD1,-,CASSFRGLNNEQFF,TGTGCCAGCAGTTTCAGGGGGCTCAACAATGAGCAGTTCTTC
TRBV27,TRBJ2-7,TRBD2,-,CASSLSTSGSYEQYF,TGTGCCAGCAGTTTATCAACTAGCGGGAGTTACGAGCAGTACTTC
TRBV11-2,TRBJ2-7,-,-,CASSSYGQGYEQYF,TGTGCCAGCAGCTCCTATGGGCAGGGCTACGAGCAGTACTTC
TRBV4-2,TRBJ2-7,TRBD2,-,CASSQGTSGIFSYEQYF,TGTGCCAGCAGCCAAGGGACTAGCGGGATCTTCTCCTACGAGCAGTACTTC
TRBV19,TRBJ2-7,TRBD1,once,CASSITGAEQYF,TGTGCCAGTAGTATCACAGGGGCCGAGCAGTACTTC
TRBV13,TRBJ2-7,-,-,CASSDQGRTYEQYF,TGTGCCAGCAGCGACCAAGGCAGAACCTACGAGCAGTACTTC
TRBV5-8,TRBJ2-7,-,-,CASSLAATYEQYF,TGTGCCAGCAGCTTAGCGGCCACCTACGAGCAGTACTTC
TRBV15,TRBJ2-3,-,-,CATSTTDALIGSTDTQYF,TGTGCCACCAGCACGACGGACGCGCTGATAGGTAGCACAGATACGCAGTATTTT
TRBV7-6,TRBJ2-3,TRBD2,-,CACSPGLVDSRTDTQYF,TGTGCCTGCAGCCCGGGACTAGTGGACTCCCGCACAGATACGCAGTATTTT
TRBV27,TRBJ2-5,TRBD2,-,CASRQGTRPTSGQETQYF,TGTGCCAGCAGGCAGGGGACCCGACCGACTAGCGGACAAGAGACCCAGTACTTC
TRBV4-1,TRBJ2-7,-,-,CASSQQDEAYEQYF,TGCGCCAGCAGCCAACAGGACGAGGCCTACGAGCAGTACTTC
TRBV4-1,TRBJ1-2,TRBD1,once,CASSQEKAGGNYGYTF,TGCGCCAGCAGCCAAGAAAAGGCAGGGGGTAACTATGGCTACACCTTC
TRBV9,TRBJ1-1,-,-,CASTGKSATEAFF,TGTGCCAGCACAGGGAAGTCGGCCACTGAAGCTTTCTTT
TRBV4-1,TRBJ1-1,-,-,CASSLRRNTEAFF,TGCGCCAGCAGCCTTCGACGGAACACTGAAGCTTTCTTT
TRBV2,TRBJ2-7,-,-,CASRSGNRPEQYF,TGTGCCAGCAGATCCGGGAACCGGCCCGAGCAGTACTTC
TRBV6-5,TRBJ2-1,-,-,CASSYRQNNEQFF,TGTGCCAGCAGTTACCGACAGAACAATGAGCAGTTCTTC
TRBV9,TRBJ2-1,-,-,CASSVGSGAYNEQFF,TGTGCCAGCAGCGTAGGTAGCGGAGCCTACAATGAGCAGTTCTTC
TRBV5-1,TRBJ2-7,-,few,CASSMRGSSYEQYF,TGCGCCAGCAGCATGAGGGGAAGCTCCTACGAGCAGTACTTC
TRBV28,TRBJ2-1,TRBD1,-,CASSDSGQLYNEQFF,TGTGCCAGCAGTGATTCGGGACAGCTTTACAATGAGCAGTTCTTC
TRBV9,TRBJ1-1,-,-,CASSATGYTEAFF,TGTGCCAGCAGCGCGACAGGTTACACTGAAGCTTTCTTT
TRBV6-5,TRBJ1-1,-,-,CASSPGYGTAFF,TGTGCCAGCAGTCCCGGGTACGGCACGGCTTTCTTT
TRBV6-6,TRBJ2-7,-,few,CASWSGNEQYF,TGTGCCAGCTGGTCAGGCAACGAGCAGTACTTC
TRBV2,TRBJ1-4,TRBD1,-,CASRRTGLGTNEKLFF,TGTGCCAGCAGGCGGACAGGGTTGGGCACTAATGAAAAACTGTTTTTT
TRBV18,TRBJ2-5,-,-,CASSPFGRGIEETQYF,TGTGCCAGCTCACCATTCGGCAGGGGCATTGAAGAGACCCAGTACTTC
TRBV28,TRBJ1-5,TRBD1,-,CASSPDRGQPQHF,TGTGCCAGCAGTCCCGACAGGGGTCAGCCCCAGCATTTT
TRBV30,TRBJ1-2,-,few,CAWRGPGAADYGYTF,TGTGCCTGGCGAGGCCCGGGGGCGGCCGACTATGGCTACACCTTC
TRBV6-1,TRBJ1-5,-,few,CASREHTGTYSNQPQHF,TGTGCCAGCAGGGAACATACAGGGACTTATAGCAATCAGCCCCAGCATTTT
TRBV7-9,TRBJ2-3,-,-,CASSLGEIGAHSDTQYF,TGTGCCAGCAGCTTAGGGGAGATAGGGGCTCACAGTGATACGCAGTATTTT
TRBV4-1,TRBJ1-3,TRBD1,-,CASSQPPGQGSSGNTIYF,TGCGCCAGCAGCCAACCACCCGGACAGGGGTCCTCTGGAAACACCATATATTTT
TRBV4-1,TRBJ1-1,TRBD1,-,CASSHPKTGGTNTEAFF,TGCGCCAGCAGCCACCCTAAGACAGGGGGAACGAACACTGAAGCTTTCTTT
TRBV7-2,TRBJ1-2,-,once,CASSLSSWDYGYTF,TGTGCCAGCAGCTTAAGCTCGTGGGACTATGGCTACACCTTC
TRBV19,TRBJ2-5,-,-,CASSMGDGTQETQYF,TGTGCCAGTAGTATGGGGGACGGAACCCAAGAGACCCAGTACTTC
TRBV7-6,TRBJ2-7,-,-,CASSLEDSARGYEQYF,TGTGCCAGCAGCTTAGAAGACAGCGCCCGGGGTTACGAGCAGTACTTC
TRBV11-2,TRBJ2-2,TRBD2,-,CASSSRLAGTNTGELFF,TGTGCCAGCAGCTCCCGACTAGCGGGGACGAACACCGGGGAGCTGTTTTTT
TRBV27,TRBJ2-7,-,few,CASRPISGSGLYEQYF,TGTGCCAGCAGACCTATCAGTGGGTCGGGACTCTACGAGCAGTACTTC
TRBV4-1,TRBJ2-7,TRBD2,-,CASSLPGTSLREQYF,TGCGCCAGCAGCCTCCCCGGGACTAGCCTGAGGGAGCAGTACTTC
TRBV15,TRBJ1-4,TRBD1,-,CATSGGQGAEKLFF,TGTGCCACCAGCGGAGGACAGGGCGCTGAAAAACTGTTTTTT
TRBV28,TRBJ2-5,TRBD2,-,CASSLGLAGQQETQYF,TGTGCCAGCAGTTTGGGATTAGCGGGGCAGCAAGAGACCCAGTACTTC
TRBV28,TRBJ2-1,TRBD2,-,CASSREVGGRALYNEQFF,TGTGCCAGCAGTAGGGAGGTAGGCGGGAGGGCCCTTTACAATGAGCAGTTCTTC
TRBV27,TRBJ2-1,-,-,CASSSYRDSYNEQFF,TGTGCCAGCAGTTCATACAGGGATAGCTACAATGAGCAGTTCTTC
TRBV5-1,TRBJ1-2,-,-,CASSLVYEPSDGYTF,TGCGCCAGCAGCTTGGTATACGAACCGAGCGATGGCTACACCTTC
TRBV28,TRBJ2-7,TRBD1,-,CASSRLPWTGGFNEQYF,TGTGCCAGCAGTCGCTTACCCTGGACAGGGGGCTTCAACGAGCAGTACTTC
TRBV11-1,TRBJ2-7,-,-,CASSGGNREQYF,TGTGCCAGCAGTGGGGGAAATAGAGAGCAGTACTTC
TRBV28,TRBJ1-2,-,-,CASSAVVGFYGYTF,TGTGCCAGCAGTGCGGTGGTGGGGTTCTATGGCTACACCTTC
TRBV7-9,TRBJ2-7,TRBD1,-,CASSAGTGSHEQYF,TGTGCCAGCAGCGCCGGGACAGGGAGCCACGAGCAGTACTTC